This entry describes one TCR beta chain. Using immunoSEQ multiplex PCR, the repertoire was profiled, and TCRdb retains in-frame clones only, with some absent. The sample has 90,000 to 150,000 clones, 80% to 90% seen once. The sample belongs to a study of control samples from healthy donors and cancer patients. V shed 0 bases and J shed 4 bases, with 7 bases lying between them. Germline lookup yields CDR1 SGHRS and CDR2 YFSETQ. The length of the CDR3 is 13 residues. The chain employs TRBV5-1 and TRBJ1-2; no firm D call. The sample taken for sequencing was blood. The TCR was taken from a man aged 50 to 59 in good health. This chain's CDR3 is CASSLAELYGYTF. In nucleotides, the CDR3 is TGCGCCAGCAGCTTGGCTGAGCTCTATGGCTACACCTTC.